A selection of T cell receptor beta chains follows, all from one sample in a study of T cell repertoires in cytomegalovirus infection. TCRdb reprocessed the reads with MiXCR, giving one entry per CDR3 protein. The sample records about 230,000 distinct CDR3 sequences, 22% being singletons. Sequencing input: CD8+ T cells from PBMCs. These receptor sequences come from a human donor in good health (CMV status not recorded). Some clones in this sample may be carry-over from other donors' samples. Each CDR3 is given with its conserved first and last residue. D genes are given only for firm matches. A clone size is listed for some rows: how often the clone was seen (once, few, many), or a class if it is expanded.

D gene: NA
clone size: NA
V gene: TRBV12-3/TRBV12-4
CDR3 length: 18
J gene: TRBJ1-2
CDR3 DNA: TGTGCCAGCAGTCCCCGGGCGACAGCGGGATCAACTAACTATGGCTACACCTTC
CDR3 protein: CASSPRATAGSTNYGYTF

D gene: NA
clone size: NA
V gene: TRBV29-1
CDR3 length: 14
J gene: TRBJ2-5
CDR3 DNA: TGCAGCGTTGAAGATCCGGGGGCCCGAGAGACCCAGTACTTC
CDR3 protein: CSVEDPGARETQYF

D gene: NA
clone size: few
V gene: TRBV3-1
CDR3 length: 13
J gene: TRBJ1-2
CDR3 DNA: TGTGCCAGCAGCCAAGACACGGTCTATGGCTACACCTTC
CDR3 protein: CASSQDTVYGYTF

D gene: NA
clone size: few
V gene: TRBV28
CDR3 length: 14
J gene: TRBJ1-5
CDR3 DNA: TGTGCCAGCAGAGGGATTGATAGCAATCAGCCCCAGCATTTT
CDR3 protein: CASRGIDSNQPQHF

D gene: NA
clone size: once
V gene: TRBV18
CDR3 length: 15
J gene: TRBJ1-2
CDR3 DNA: TGTGCCAGCTCACCACCCGGAAGACCTCACTATGGCTACACCTTC
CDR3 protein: CASSPPGRPHYGYTF

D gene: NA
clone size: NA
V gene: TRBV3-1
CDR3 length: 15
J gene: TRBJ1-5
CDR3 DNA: TGTGCCAGCAGCCAAGGGACGGTCCCCAATCAGCCCCAGCATTTT
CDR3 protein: CASSQGTVPNQPQHF

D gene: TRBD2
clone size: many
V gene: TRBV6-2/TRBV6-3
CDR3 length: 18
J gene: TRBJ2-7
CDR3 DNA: TGTGCCAGCAGTGACCCGGGACTAGCGGGGGTCCTCTCCTACGAGCAGTACTTC
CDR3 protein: CASSDPGLAGVLSYEQYF

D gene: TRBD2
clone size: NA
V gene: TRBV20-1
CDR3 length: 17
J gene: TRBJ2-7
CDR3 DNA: TGCAGTGCTGGAGGGCCCGATGCCGGGACTAACTCCTACGAGCAGTACTTC
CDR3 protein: CSAGGPDAGTNSYEQYF

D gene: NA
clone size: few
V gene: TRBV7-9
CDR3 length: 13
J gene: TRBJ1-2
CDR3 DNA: TGTGCCAGCAGCTTAGGGGCTTCTTGGGGCTACACCTTC
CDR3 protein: CASSLGASWGYTF

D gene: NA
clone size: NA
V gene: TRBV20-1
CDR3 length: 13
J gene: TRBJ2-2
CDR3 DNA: TGCAGTGCTAGAGATGCCTACACCGGGGAGCTGTTTTTT
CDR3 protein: CSARDAYTGELFF

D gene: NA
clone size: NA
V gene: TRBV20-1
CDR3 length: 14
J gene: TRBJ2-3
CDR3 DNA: TGCAGTGCTAGAGCGGGGGTCACAGCAGATACGCAGTATTTT
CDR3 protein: CSARAGVTADTQYF

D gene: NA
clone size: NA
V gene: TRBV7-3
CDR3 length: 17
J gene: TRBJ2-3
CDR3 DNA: TGTGCCAGCAGCTCCACTATGAAGGAGGGGGGCAGGGATACGCAGTATTTT
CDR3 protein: CASSSTMKEGGRDTQYF

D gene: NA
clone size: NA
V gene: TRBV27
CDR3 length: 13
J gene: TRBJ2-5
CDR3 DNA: TGTGCCAGCTCGGGGGTGTCTGAGGGGACCCAGTACTTC
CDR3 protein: CASSGVSEGTQYF

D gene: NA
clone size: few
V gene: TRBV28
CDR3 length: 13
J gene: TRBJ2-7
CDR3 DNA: TGTGCCAGCAGTTTATCCGGGGGTGACGAGCAGTACTTC
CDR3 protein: CASSLSGGDEQYF

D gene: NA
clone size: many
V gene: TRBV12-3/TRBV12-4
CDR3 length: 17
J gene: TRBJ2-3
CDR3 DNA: TGTGCCAGCAGTTCAACCGACAAGGGCCATGGCACAGATACGCAGTATTTT
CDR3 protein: CASSSTDKGHGTDTQYF

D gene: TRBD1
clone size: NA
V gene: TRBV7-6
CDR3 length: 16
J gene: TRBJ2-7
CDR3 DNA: TGTGCCAGCAGCTTGGCCTCCGGGACAGGCCTCTACGAGCAGTACTTC
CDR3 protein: CASSLASGTGLYEQYF

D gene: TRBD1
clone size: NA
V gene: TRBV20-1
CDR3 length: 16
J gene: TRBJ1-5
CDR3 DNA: TGCAGTGCTAGAGGGCAGGGGGAAACTTGGGGTCAGCCCCAGCATTTT
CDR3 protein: CSARGQGETWGQPQHF

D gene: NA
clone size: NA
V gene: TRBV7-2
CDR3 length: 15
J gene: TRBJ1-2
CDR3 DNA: TGTGCCAGCAGCTTACCTGAGGCAGCGGTCTATGGCTACACCTTC
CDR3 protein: CASSLPEAAVYGYTF

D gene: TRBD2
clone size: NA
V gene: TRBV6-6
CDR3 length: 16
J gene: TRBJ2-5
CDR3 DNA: TGTGCCAGCAGTCCCCAGGTCGCGGGGGGGCTGGAGACCCAGTACTTC
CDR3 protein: CASSPQVAGGLETQYF

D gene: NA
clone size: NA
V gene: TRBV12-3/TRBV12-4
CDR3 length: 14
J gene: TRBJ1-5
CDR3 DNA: TGTGCCAGCAGTATCACTCAGGGTGTCCAGCCCCAGCATTTT
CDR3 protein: CASSITQGVQPQHF

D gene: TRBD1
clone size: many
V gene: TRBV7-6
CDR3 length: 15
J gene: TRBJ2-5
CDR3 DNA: TGTGCCAGCAGCTTAGAGACAGGGGTATTGGAGACCCAGTACTTC
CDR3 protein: CASSLETGVLETQYF

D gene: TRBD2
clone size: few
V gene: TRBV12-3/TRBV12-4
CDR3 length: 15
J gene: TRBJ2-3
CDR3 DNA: TGTGCCAGCACCTTGGGGGGGGGGGGGTCAGATACGCAGTATTTT
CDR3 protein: CASTLGGGGSDTQYF